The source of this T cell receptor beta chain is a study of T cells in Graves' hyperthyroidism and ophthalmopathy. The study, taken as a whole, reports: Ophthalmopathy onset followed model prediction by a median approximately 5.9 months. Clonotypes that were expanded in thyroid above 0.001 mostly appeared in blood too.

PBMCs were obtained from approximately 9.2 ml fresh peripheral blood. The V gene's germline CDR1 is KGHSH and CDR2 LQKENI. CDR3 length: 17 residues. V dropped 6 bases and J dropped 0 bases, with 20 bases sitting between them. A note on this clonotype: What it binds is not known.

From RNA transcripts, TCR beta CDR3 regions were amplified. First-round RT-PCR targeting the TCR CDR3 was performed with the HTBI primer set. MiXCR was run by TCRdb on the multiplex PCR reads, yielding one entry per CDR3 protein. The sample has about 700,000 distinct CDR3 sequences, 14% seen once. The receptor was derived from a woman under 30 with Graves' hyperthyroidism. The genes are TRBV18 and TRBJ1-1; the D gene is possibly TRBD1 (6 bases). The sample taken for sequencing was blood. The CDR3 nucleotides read TGTGCCAGCTCCCAACGCCTTCTGACAGGCTTGAACACTGAAGCTTTCTTT. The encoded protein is CASSQRLLTGLNTEAFF.